This paragraph reports one T cell receptor (beta chain). Its target is not known. Each CDR3 protein is one row after TCRdb ran MiXCR on the RT-PCR reads. The sample includes 590,000 or so distinct CDR3 sequences, 12% to 15% of them seen just once. This record belongs to a study of response to subunit inactivated influenza vaccine. Study-level findings and limits: Authors suggested each seasonal influenza vaccination recruits few new T cells.

Germline V gene lookup returns CDR1 SNHLY and CDR2 FYNNEI. CDR3 length equals 17 residues. Trimming stripped 6 bases from V and 0 bases from J, with 15 bases between. The sequences come from PBMCs from blood, collected around 15 days before vaccination. This clonotype originated in a man aged 45-60 years who received an inactivated influenza vaccine. This chain uses TRBV2 with TRBJ2-6; no clear D. The CDR3 sequence: CASSVKQVPSGANVLTF. In nucleotides, the CDR3 is TGTGCCAGCAGCGTGAAGCAGGTGCCCTCTGGGGCCAACGTCCTGACTTTC.